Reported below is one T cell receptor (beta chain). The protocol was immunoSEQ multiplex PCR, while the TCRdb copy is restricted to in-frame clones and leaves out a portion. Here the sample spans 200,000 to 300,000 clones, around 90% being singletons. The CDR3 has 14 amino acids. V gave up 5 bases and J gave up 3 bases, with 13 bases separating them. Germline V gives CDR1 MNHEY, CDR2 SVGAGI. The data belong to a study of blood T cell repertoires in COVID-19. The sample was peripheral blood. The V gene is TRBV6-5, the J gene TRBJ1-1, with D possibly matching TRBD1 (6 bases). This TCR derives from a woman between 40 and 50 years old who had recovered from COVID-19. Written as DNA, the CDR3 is TGTGCCAGCAGTACCCGACCAGGGGACACTGAAGCTTTCTTT. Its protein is CASSTRPGDTEAFF.